The present TCR beta chain was sequenced within a study of T cell responses to AZD1222 COVID-19 vaccine. The repertoire was sequenced with immunoSEQ multiplex PCR; TCRdb's copy has only in-frame clones and lacks some. The table includes over 95,000 clones, approximately 92% detected once. The V gene lost 3 bases and the J gene lost 4 bases, with 13 bases spanning the gap. This CDR3 region has 15 residues. Germline CDR1 and CDR2: LGHDT and YNNKEL (reference sequence). This receptor was obtained from an adult in good health. Sequenced here: peripheral blood, sampled on day 0 of AZD1222 vaccination. This chain links TRBV3-1 (or the pseudogene TRBV3-2) with TRBJ1-5; D unclear. The CDR3 protein is CASSQNRGVNQPQHF. The CDR3 nucleotides are TGTGCCAGCAGCCAGAACCGGGGTGTTAATCAGCCCCAGCATTTT.